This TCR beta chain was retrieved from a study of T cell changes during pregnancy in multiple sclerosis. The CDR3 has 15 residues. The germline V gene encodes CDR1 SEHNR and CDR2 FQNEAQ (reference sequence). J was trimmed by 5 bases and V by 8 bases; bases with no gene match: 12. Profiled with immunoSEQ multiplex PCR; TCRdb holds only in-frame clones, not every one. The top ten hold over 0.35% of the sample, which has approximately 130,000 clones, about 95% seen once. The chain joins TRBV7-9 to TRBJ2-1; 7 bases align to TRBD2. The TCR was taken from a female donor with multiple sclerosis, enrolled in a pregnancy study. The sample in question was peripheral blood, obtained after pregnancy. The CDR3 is CASCNGLAEDNEQFF. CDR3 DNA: TGTGCCAGCTGCAACGGCCTAGCGGAGGACAATGAGCAGTTCTTC. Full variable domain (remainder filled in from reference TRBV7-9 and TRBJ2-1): DTGVSQNPRHKITKRGQNVTFRCDPISEHNRLYWYRQTLGQGPEFLTYFQNEAQLEKSRLLSDRFSAERPKGSFSTLEIQRTEQGDSAMYLCASCNGLAEDNEQFFGPGTRLTVL.